Detailed here is one TCR beta chain. As yet, its antigen is unknown. Here immunoSEQ multiplex PCR was the method, and the copy in TCRdb shows in-frame clones only, minus some. The sample yields 150,000 to 200,000 clones, 85% seen once. This sample was taken from a study of cytomegalovirus exposure and HLA in healthy donors. Study-level findings and limits: According to the study, roughly 160 TCR beta chains were cytomegalovirus-associated. Rare sequences made up most TCRs, while some public TCRs were found in many donors.

Material for sequencing was PBMCs. The clonotype was recovered from a man aged 18 to 30 in good health and CMV-seropositive.

CDR3 bases: TGCGCCAGCAGCTTGCCGGACAGGGGCTCCGAGCAGTACTTC. The encoded protein is CASSLPDRGSEQYF. The genes are TRBV5-1 and TRBJ2-7, with 9 nucleotides matching TRBD1. The CDR3 spans 14 residues. In germline, CDR1 is SGHRS, CDR2 YFSETQ. The V segment lost 1 base and the J segment 6 bases; nucleotides outside the gene matches: 5.